This T cell receptor beta chain is drawn from a study of cytomegalovirus exposure and HLA in healthy donors (dated by TCRdb to about 2017). Concerning the study at large: According to an earlier analysis of around 600 of the donors, roughly 180 million T cells yielded 117 million unique TCR beta sequences and 276 Gb of sequence data. An early release covering some 640 HLA-typed donors comprised roughly 300 gigabases of sequencing data and roughly 86 million unique TCR sequences. Among the approximately 400 genotyped donors, roughly 80% belonged to the genetic ancestry cluster associated with self-reported Caucasian donors. The aim of the study was to test whether cataloging public T cell receptors could identify signatures of past pathogen exposure. Using immunosequencing, the study profiled T cell repertoires from fewer than 700 subjects and related those repertoires to cytomegalovirus serostatus. A separate validation cohort of roughly 120 different subjects was used in addition to the roughly 720-subject first cohort. To predict cytomegalovirus infection status, the study brought together high-throughput TCR immunosequencing, statistical association of individual TCRs with disease status, and machine learning. To study patterns of TCR occurrence, a later analysis re-analyzed previously published TCR beta repertoires from just over 650 donors and added high-resolution HLA genotyping. Rather than using new phenotypic data, the later analysis identified candidate immune exposures from TCR beta sequences and from how often those sequences occurred across donors. To decide whether each TCR beta V gene segment behaved as functional or pseudogenic, an earlier analysis of 587 of the donors relied on high-throughput TCR beta sequencing. Donor age, sex, ethnicity and CMV serostatus were collected together with the repertoire data. Genome-wide SNP genotypes for about 65% of the 666 donors were used in a later genetic analysis, which treated that subset as a discovery cohort. All discovery cohort repertoires had been generated using a single sequencing platform. Both class I and class II loci were covered by HLA typing, at four-digit resolution. Typing coverage varied by locus: roughly 629-630 donors for A, B, C, DRB1 and DQB1; approximately 560 for DQA1; about 590 for DPA1; around 450 for DPB1. About 5 DR-DQ haplotypes were handled as single units for association and clustering, since linkage in the cohort was strong. On average, roughly 240,000 unique TCR beta nucleotide sequences were sequenced per donor among some 430 genotyped donors of the cohort, with roughly a sixth of those sequences being non-productive. Results and caveats for the whole study, not just this receptor: In a later genetic analysis, fewer N-insertions in productive TCRs were reported among donors in an Asian-associated ancestry cluster than the approximately 670-donor mean. Linkage disequilibrium might explain the correlated functional status among segregating V segments, but an unknown experimental factor could not be ruled out. Several of the top co-occurrence clusters appeared to be linked to parvovirus B19, influenza, CMV and Epstein-Barr virus, according to a later analysis. A cluster of highly shared sequence variants was judged likely to be a technical artifact of the sequencing pipeline. A further reported finding was that TCR beta sequences accurately predicted the HLA-A and HLA-B alleles for most subjects in the first cohort. In a later analysis, the rate of TCR association differed among HLA loci, with DRB1 alleles having the most associated TCRs and HLA-C alleles having the fewest. The 87-base-pair reads could not distinguish some IMGT-functional V segments, including TRBV6-2 and TRBV6-3, so those segments were excluded. In a later analysis, HLA-associated TCR beta chains were found to be more clonally expanded and to have lower generation probabilities than equally common non-associated chains. Because counts were too low, about 18 rarely observed V segments, including chromosome 9 orphons, were excluded from the earlier analysis of some 540 of the donors. It was suggested by the authors that the approach could potentially be generalized to other disease states and immunological phenotypes. Three of the identified cytomegalovirus-associated TCR beta chains were confirmed in vitro to be specific for cytomegalovirus antigens. At a false discovery rate of 0.05, a later analysis linked 15,000 to 20,000 TCR beta sequences to specific HLA alleles. The study listed approximately 150 TCR beta chains as associated with cytomegalovirus. Cytomegalovirus status was reported to be diagnosed by the classifier with high specificity and sensitivity in both the original and validation cohorts. Only TCR beta chains were sequenced in this cohort, and the absence of alpha or paired-chain data limited detectable features. Sequencing depth was assumed to be roughly uniform across donors in the presence/absence analyses, though that assumption may not hold. In a later genetic analysis, a missense DCLRE1C variant was associated with V-gene and J-gene trimming of TCR beta chains, and the association was replicated in an independent cohort. While some public TCRs were present in many individuals, most TCR sequences turned up only very rarely across donors. Because HLA typing was missing for some donors at each locus, association tests included only the typed subset. Strong co-occurrence of HLA alleles, especially DR and DQ, made assigning TCR associations to individual alleles difficult. According to a later analysis, most CMV-associated TCR beta chains appeared to be HLA-restricted, and the HLA associations seemed to be driven largely by CMV exposure. Broadly in line with IMGT annotations, most TCR beta V segments showed up in productive rearrangements about 87% or about 30% of the time in an earlier analysis of around 550 of the donors. For the cohort, immune exposure information was limited to CMV serostatus.

This clone was detected only a few times. Its antigen is currently not known. No much larger clone exists at a distance of one base, and base qualities are not known. In the germline V gene (reference sequence), CDR1 corresponds to SGHNT and CDR2 to YYREEE. The V end loses 6 bases and the J end loses 6 bases, and a stretch of 12 bases separates them. The CDR3 holds 12 amino acids from the cysteine to the phenylalanine. Only CDR3 DNA remains: 36 bases, in frame from the first base. The cohort comprised around 690 healthy bone marrow donors. At the time of sampling, all cohort members were nominally healthy, though unrecorded immune exposures were likely present. The donor was CMV seropositive and was included in the group of 290 or so seropositive cohort members. A peripheral blood sample was collected from each donor, and TCR beta sequencing was performed on peripheral blood mononuclear cells. The Qiagen DNeasy Blood Extraction Kit was used to extract genomic DNA from the blood cell samples.

The library was obtained by the immunoSEQ multiplex PCR assay. The multiplex PCR relied on a mix of 60 forward primers for TCR Vbeta segments and 13 reverse primers for TCR Jbeta segments. Amplification of the CDR3 region of rearranged TCR beta genes was performed with a multiplex PCR assay on genomic DNA. On the Illumina HiSeq System, the amplified TCR beta libraries were sequenced as 87-base-pair reads. For the original study's pipeline: Across the 600 to 700 repertoires, a later analysis counted 75 million to 90 million unique TCR beta chains, 9.5 million to 13 million of which were shared by at least two donors. A nearest-neighbor algorithm error-corrected the raw reads and collapsed the reads into unique sequences, merging closely related sequences to remove PCR and sequencing errors. Alignment of CDR3 sequences to IMGT reference sequences was used to assign V, D and J gene segments. For a sequence to be retained, at least a six-nucleotide match to both a V gene segment and a J gene segment was required. A rearrangement counted as productive if the CDR3 had no stop codons and remained in frame with V and J, and every other rearrangement counted as non-productive. Following IMGT convention, CDR3 was defined as the stretch from the second conserved V-encoded cysteine up to the conserved J-encoded phenylalanine. The earlier analysis of roughly 590 of the donors excluded sequences that lacked an unambiguous match to a single V gene segment. In an earlier analysis of several hundred of the donors, V segments were called functional above 56.7% productive rearrangements and were called segregating when the between-donor standard deviation exceeded 5%. A statistical classification framework was built for diagnosing cytomegalovirus status from the catalog of TCR beta chain sequences. In a later analysis, V and J genes were assigned by comparing TCR nucleotide sequences against IMGT/GENE-DB human TR gene sequences. The TCRdist pipeline was used in a later analysis to assign CDR3 sequences and most-parsimonious VDJ recombination scenarios. In a later analysis, each TCR beta chain was defined by its CDR3 amino acid sequence together with its V-gene family, and reads lacking a unique V-gene family were excluded. In a later analysis, 550 to 650 highly shared, low-generation-probability nucleotide sequences were removed to address suspected cross-contamination and a sequencing artifact. In a later analysis, a clonal expansion index was calculated for each public chain from normalized within-repertoire ranks of inferred template counts. In a later analysis, generation probabilities were computed using a VDJ recombination model fitted to out-of-frame rearrangements, and the results were checked against IGoR. Hypergeometric tests were used in a later analysis to score TCR-TCR, TCR-HLA and TCR-CMV co-occurrence, with a repertoire-size bias correction applied to the TCR pairs. In a later analysis, false discovery rates were estimated by permuting HLA or CMV assignments 20 times. A later analysis grouped co-occurring TCRs with DBSCAN, adding TCRdist sequence similarity when clustering within HLA-allele-positive subsets. Co-occurrence clustering excluded repertoires with fewer than 30,000 or more than 120,000 public chains, plus five with anomalous nucleotide sharing. The table was pulled from immuneACCESS by TCRdb, which kept in-frame rearrangements only. Such tables lose some clones; where checked, under half of the loss comes from unresolved V genes, and the rest has no known cause. V and J calls and clone size are given by that table; D and trimming were obtained from the DNA. This sample gives roughly 84,000 clones in total; 78% of them show up just once. The ten largest clones represent less than 7% of the sample.

Sample: PBMCs. The sequence was collected from a male donor in good health and CMV-seropositive. This sequence uses TRBV5-4 and TRBJ1-2, and the D gene may be TRBD1, 5 bases matching. The CDR3 reads as follows: CASTRGEDGYTF. The DNA reads as follows: TGTGCCAGCACCCGGGGGGAAGATGGCTACACCTTC.